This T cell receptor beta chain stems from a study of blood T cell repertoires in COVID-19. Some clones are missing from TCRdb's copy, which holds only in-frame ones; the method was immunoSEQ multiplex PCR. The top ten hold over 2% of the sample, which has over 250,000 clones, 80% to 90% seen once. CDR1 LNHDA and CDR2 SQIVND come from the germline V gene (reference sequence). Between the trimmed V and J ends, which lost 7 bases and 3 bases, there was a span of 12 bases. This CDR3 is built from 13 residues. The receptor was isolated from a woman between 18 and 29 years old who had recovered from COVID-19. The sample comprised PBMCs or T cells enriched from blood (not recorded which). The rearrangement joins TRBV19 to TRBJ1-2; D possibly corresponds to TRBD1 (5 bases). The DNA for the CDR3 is TGTGCCAGTACAGGGCCTCCTGACTATGGCTACACCTTC. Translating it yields CASTGPPDYGYTF. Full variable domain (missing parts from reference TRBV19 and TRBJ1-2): DGGITQSPKYLFRKEGQNVTLSCEQNLNHDAMYWYRQDPGQGLRLIYYSQIVNDFQKGDIAEGYSVSREKKESFPLTVTSAQKNPTAFYLCASTGPPDYGYTFGSGTRLTVV.